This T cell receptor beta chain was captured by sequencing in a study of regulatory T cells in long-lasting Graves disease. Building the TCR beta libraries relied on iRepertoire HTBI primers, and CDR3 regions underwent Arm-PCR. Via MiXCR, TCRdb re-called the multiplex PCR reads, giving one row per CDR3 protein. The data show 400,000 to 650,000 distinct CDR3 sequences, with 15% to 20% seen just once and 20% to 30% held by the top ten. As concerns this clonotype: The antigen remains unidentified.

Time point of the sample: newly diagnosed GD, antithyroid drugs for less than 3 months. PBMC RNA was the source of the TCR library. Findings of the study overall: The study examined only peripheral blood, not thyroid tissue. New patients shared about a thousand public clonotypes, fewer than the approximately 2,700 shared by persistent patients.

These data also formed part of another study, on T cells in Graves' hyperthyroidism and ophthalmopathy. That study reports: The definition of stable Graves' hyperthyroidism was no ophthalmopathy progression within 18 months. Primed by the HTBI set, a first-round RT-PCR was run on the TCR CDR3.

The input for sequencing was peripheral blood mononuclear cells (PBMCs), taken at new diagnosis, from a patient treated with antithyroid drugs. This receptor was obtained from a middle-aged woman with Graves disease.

The CDR3 nucleotides are TGTGCCAGCAGCCCAGGGGGCAGGGGGCTTGAAAAACTGTTTTTT. Its protein product is CASSPGGRGLEKLFF. The chain couples TRBV12-3 or TRBV12-4 to TRBJ1-4; 8 bases line up with TRBD1. The CDR3 extends over 15 amino acids. Unmatched junction bases numbered 10, after V lost 6 bases and J lost 7 bases.